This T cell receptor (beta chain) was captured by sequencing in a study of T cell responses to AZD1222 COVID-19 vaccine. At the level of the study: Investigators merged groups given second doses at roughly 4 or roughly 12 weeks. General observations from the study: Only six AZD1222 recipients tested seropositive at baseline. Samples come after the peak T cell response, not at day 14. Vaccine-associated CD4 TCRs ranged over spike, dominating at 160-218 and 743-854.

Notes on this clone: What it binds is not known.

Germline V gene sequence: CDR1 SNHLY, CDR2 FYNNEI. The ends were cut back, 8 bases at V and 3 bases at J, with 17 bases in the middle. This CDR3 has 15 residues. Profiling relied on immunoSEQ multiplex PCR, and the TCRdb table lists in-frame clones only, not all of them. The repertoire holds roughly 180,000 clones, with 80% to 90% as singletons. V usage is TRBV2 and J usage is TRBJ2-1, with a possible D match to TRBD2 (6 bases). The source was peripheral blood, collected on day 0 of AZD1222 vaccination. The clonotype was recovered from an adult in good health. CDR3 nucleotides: TGTGCCAGCCGGAAGGGTGGCGGGGTCTACAATGAGCAGTTCTTC. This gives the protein CASRKGGGVYNEQFF.